The 20 T cell receptor beta chains reported below all come from one sample, sequenced in a study of blood T cell repertoires in COVID-19. The repertoire was sequenced with immunoSEQ multiplex PCR; TCRdb's copy has only in-frame clones and lacks some. The sample consists of 110,000 to 150,000 clones, around nine tenths of them appearing once. Material for sequencing was peripheral blood. The receptors originated from a man aged 45-65 years with active or convalescent COVID-19.

The CDR3 region has the DNA TGCGCCAGCAGTCCGGGACAGGCCGTTGAGGGGAAACTGTTTTTT. It specifies CASSPGQAVEGKLFF. The chain combines TRBV5-1 with TRBJ1-4; 8 bases agree with TRBD1. This CDR3 is built from 15 residues. Germline V lookup: CDR1 SGHRS, CDR2 YFSETQ. Unmatched junction bases numbered 14, after V lost 5 bases and J lost 11 bases.

The rearrangement joins TRBV13 to TRBJ2-7; D is perhaps TRBD2 (5 bases). The V gene's germline CDR1 is PRHDT and CDR2 FYEKMQ (reference sequence). V was trimmed by 1 base and J by 0 bases, leaving 16 bases between them. The CDR3 loop spans 17 amino acids. The CDR3 nucleotides read TGTGCCAGCAGCTTAGCTTCGGGAACTTATTCCTCCTACGAGCAGTACTTC. This sequence encodes CASSLASGTYSSYEQYF.

The chain joins TRBV28 to TRBJ1-2; no reliable D call. V lost 5 bases and J lost 5, with 21 bases in between. The CDR3 totals 16 residues. Germline CDR1 reads MDHEN; CDR2 reads SYDVKM. CDR3 in DNA: TGTGCCAGCAGTCCAGGAGGCGTCCCGGTGGAATATGGCTACACCTTC. It yields the protein CASSPGGVPVEYGYTF.

The rearrangement links TRBV28 to TRBJ1-5, with D perhaps matching TRBD1 (6 bases). Germline V CDR1 and CDR2: MDHEN, SYDVKM. Trimming shortened V by 6 bases and J by 0 bases, and 15 bases separated the two germline ends. The CDR3 is 16 residues long. This chain's CDR3 is CASSLWGRGSNQPQHF. The CDR3 nucleotides read TGTGCCAGCAGCCTCTGGGGCAGGGGTAGCAATCAGCCCCAGCATTTT.

This clone was seen just once. The genes are TRBV5-1 and TRBJ2-5; TRBD1 matches 10 bases. V was clipped by 4 bases and J by 2 bases; unmatched bases: 2. Germline CDR1 is SGHRS and CDR2 is YFSETQ. The CDR3 extends over 14 amino acids. The CDR3 loop is CASSLDRGQETQYF. The CDR3, as DNA: TGCGCCAGCAGCCTGGACAGGGGGCAAGAGACCCAGTACTTC.

CDR3 coding DNA: TGTGCCAGCAGCGTGACGATAGGGGAATCCGGAAACACCATATATTTT. Amino acid sequence: CASSVTIGESGNTIYF. This chain connects TRBV9 to TRBJ1-3, with a possible D match to TRBD1 (5 bases). V lost 2 bases, J lost 4 bases, and 16 bases lay in between. CDR3 length equals 16 residues. Germline CDR1 SGDLS, CDR2 YYNGEE.

This chain uses TRBV5-5 with TRBJ2-2; no clear D gene. Germline V gene sequence: CDR1 SGHKS, CDR2 YYEKEE (reference sequence). The V and J ends lost 4 bases and 0 bases respectively, with 10 bases between them. The CDR3 length is 15 residues. The CDR3 reads CASSLTVSNTGELFF. The CDR3 DNA reads TGTGCCAGCAGCCTAACGGTGTCGAACACCGGGGAGCTGTTTTTT.

This clone was recorded a few times. V is TRBV12-3 or TRBV12-4 and J is TRBJ1-2; 7 bases match TRBD1. CDR3 length: 12 amino acids. The V and J ends lost 8 bases and 4 bases, in that order; junction bases with no gene match: 4. DNA for the CDR3: TGTGCCAGCCACAGACAGGGCTATGGCTACACCTTC. It specifies CASHRQGYGYTF.

This chain uses TRBV15 with TRBJ1-4, with 8 bases that match TRBD1. CDR1 LNHNV and CDR2 YYDKDF come from the germline V gene (reference sequence). The CDR3 has 15 amino acids. J gave up 3 bases and V 3 bases, and 3 bases lay outside the gene matches. CDR3 bases: TGTGCCACCAGCAGCCTACAGGGGGCTAATGAAAAACTGTTTTTT. Translation gives CATSSLQGANEKLFF.

The chain recombines TRBV3-1 (or the pseudogene TRBV3-2) with TRBJ2-2; tentative D call: TRBD2 (5 bases). CDR1 and CDR2 (germline): LGHDT, YNNKEL (reference sequence). The CDR3 length is 14 residues. The ends were cut back, 2 bases at V and 8 bases at J, with 12 bases in the middle. CDR3: CASSQSAGTGELFF. In DNA form, the CDR3 reads TGTGCCAGCAGCCAAAGTGCGGGTACGGGGGAGCTGTTTTTT.

V and J are TRBV27 and TRBJ2-4; D perhaps matches TRBD2 (5 bases). Per germline, CDR1 MNHEY and CDR2 SMNVEV (reference sequence). The CDR3 has 18 amino acids. Trimming removed 4 bases from V and 3 bases from J, with 22 bases in between. The CDR3 nucleotides read TGTGCCAGCAGTTCCCCCTCCCAAGCGGTTCGGGGCAAAAACATTCAGTACTTC. The encoded protein is CASSSPSQAVRGKNIQYF.

The genes are TRBV3-1 (or the pseudogene TRBV3-2) and TRBJ2-7; D might be TRBD1 (6 bases). Per germline, CDR1 LGHDT and CDR2 YNNKEL (reference sequence). The CDR3 spans 16 residues. With 0 bases removed from V and 6 bases from J, the gap between germline ends came to 18 bases. CDR3 nucleotides: TGTGCCAGCAGCCAAGAAGGGTCGCGGTCCAGGGGCGAGCAGTACTTC. Its translation is CASSQEGSRSRGEQYF.

The chain's CDR3 is CASSRGTGGNTEAFF. The CDR3 coding sequence is TGTGCCAGCAGCCGCGGGACAGGGGGAAACACTGAAGCTTTCTTT. This chain joins TRBV27 and TRBJ1-1; 11 nucleotides match TRBD1. CDR1 and CDR2 from the germline V gene are MNHEY and SMNVEV (reference sequence). V lost 6 bases to trimming and J lost 2 bases; unmatched junction nucleotides: 5. This CDR3 is 15 amino acids long.

The chain employs TRBV18 and TRBJ1-3; 7 positions agree with TRBD1. CDR1 and CDR2 from the germline V gene are KGHSH and LQKENI. V was clipped by 8 bases and J by 5 bases; unmatched bases: 9. The length of the CDR3 is 14 residues. CDR3 DNA sequence: TGTGCCAGCGCGAAACGGGACAGCAGAAACACCATATATTTT. Translating it yields CASAKRDSRNTIYF.

The rearrangement links TRBV6-5 to TRBJ1-5; 9 nucleotides agree with TRBD1. The CDR3 consists of 12 residues. Germline values: CDR1 MNHEY, CDR2 SVGAGI. V lost 4 bases to trimming and J lost 11 bases; unmatched junction nucleotides: 3. The CDR3 DNA reads TGTGCCAGCAGTTCCCGGGACAGGGCCCAGCATTTT. Translating gives CASSSRDRAQHF.

This sequence joins TRBV28 and TRBJ1-2, with 7 positions matching TRBD1. With 4 bases clipped from V and 4 bases from J, the junction kept 6 bases outside the gene matches. Germline CDR1 reads MDHEN; CDR2 reads SYDVKM. The CDR3 runs 14 residues. For the CDR3, the DNA is TGTGCCAGCAGTTCGCCCGACAGGGTCTATGGCTACACCTTC. Translated: CASSSPDRVYGYTF.

The genes are TRBV11-3 and TRBJ2-7; tentatively, D is TRBD2 (6 bases). This CDR3 comprises 14 residues. The germline gives CDR1 SGHNT, CDR2 YENEEA. The V gene lost 4 bases and the J gene lost 1 base, with 11 bases spanning the gap. The CDR3 nucleotides read TGTGCCAGCAGCTCGGGCAGCGGGTCCTACGAGCAGTACTTC. Protein: CASSSGSGSYEQYF.

As concerns this clone: Other DNA sequences in the same sample also yield this CDR3. The V gene is TRBV19, the J gene TRBJ2-1; 7 bases are a match to TRBD2. V lost 5 bases to trimming and J lost 8 bases; unmatched junction nucleotides: 9. Germline V gene lookup returns CDR1 LNHDA and CDR2 SQIVND (reference sequence). This CDR3 is built from 14 residues. CDR3 nucleotides: TGTGCCAGTAGTCCTCGACTAGCAGGCTATGAGCAGTTCTTC. Protein product: CASSPRLAGYEQFF.

This clone was detected only once. The same CDR3 also results from other DNA sequences found in this sample. This chain links TRBV3-1 (or the pseudogene TRBV3-2) with TRBJ2-5; the D is unclear. This CDR3 is built from 14 residues. CDR1 and CDR2 from the germline V gene are LGHDT and YNNKEL (reference sequence). V lost 3 bases, J lost 1 base, and 9 bases lay in between. CDR3 nucleotides: TGTGCCAGCAGCCAGGTTCAGATCCAAGAGACCCAGTACTTC. Protein: CASSQVQIQETQYF.

The genes are TRBV5-4 and TRBJ2-2, with 8 bases fitting TRBD1. V shed 0 bases and J 3 bases; nucleotides not matched to a gene: 4. CDR1 and CDR2 from the germline V gene are SGHNT and YYREEE (reference sequence). The CDR3 runs to 16 residues. CDR3 amino acids: CASSLATTGDTGELFF. The DNA for the CDR3 is TGTGCCAGCAGCTTGGCCACGACAGGGGACACCGGGGAGCTGTTTTTT.